This T cell receptor (beta chain) was obtained from a study of regulatory T cells in long-lasting Graves disease. CDR3 size: 15 residues. CDR1 is MDHEN and CDR2 is SYDVKM in the germline V gene. J lost 4 bases, V lost 4 bases, and 9 bases had no gene match. This clonotype has a count of ten or more. As yet, its antigen is unknown. Indicated time point: newly diagnosed GD, antithyroid drugs for less than 3 months. Extracted RNA from PBMCs served as the source of the TCR library. General study points: Those with persistent Graves' had less TCR diversity than newly diagnosed patients.

iRepertoire HTBI primers and Arm-PCR of CDR3 regions built TCR beta libraries. Study processing details: Segment identification across samples yielded roughly 62 TRBV and more than twelve TRBJ segments. TCRdb re-analysed the multiplex PCR reads in MiXCR, keeping a single row per CDR3 protein. These V and J calls originate from TCRdb's pipeline instead of the authors' own analysis. The sample lists 440,000 or so distinct CDR3 sequences, around 17% seen once, with approximately 11% in the top ten. These data are also associated with another study on T cells in Graves' hyperthyroidism and ophthalmopathy. That work states: The HTBI set primed first-round TCR CDR3 RT-PCR. Model-based prediction identified ophthalmopathy a median around 6.7 months prior to its onset.

The chain links TRBV28 to TRBJ2-7; 8 nucleotides match TRBD1. The clonotype was recovered from a woman in her 30s with Graves disease. This sample comprised peripheral blood mononuclear cells (PBMCs), obtained at new diagnosis, from a patient treated with antithyroid drugs. The CDR3 sequence: CASSSPGQEKYEQYF. CDR3 DNA: TGTGCCAGCAGTTCCCCGGGACAGGAAAAATACGAGCAGTACTTC.